The 22 T cell receptor beta chains in this list originate from one sample, sequenced in a study of shared clonotypes between healthy human individuals. Using immunoSEQ multiplex PCR, the repertoire was profiled, and TCRdb retains in-frame clones only, with some absent. Here the sample spans about 1 million clones, more than 65% being singletons. The material sequenced was memory CD4+ T cells sorted from blood. Subset defined: CD45RA-negative fraction. The origin of the receptors is a man between 18 and 29 years old in good health.

The rearrangement joins TRBV6-6 to TRBJ2-7; D might be TRBD2 (5 bases). Germline values: CDR1 MNHNY, CDR2 SVGAGI (reference sequence). The CDR3 spans 13 residues. Trimming pared 6 bases from V and 9 bases from J, leaving 18 bases between. CDR3 DNA: TGTGCCAGCAGCCGAGTGGAGGCCCTAGCGCAGTACTTC. Translation: CASSRVEALAQYF.

The chain employs TRBV9 and TRBJ2-3; 11 bases map to TRBD2. The V gene end was trimmed by 4 bases and the J gene end by 3 bases; junction bases not matched to a gene: 13. Germline lookup yields CDR1 SGDLS and CDR2 YYNGEE. The CDR3 is 18 amino acids. The CDR3 here is CASSPRLLAGAGTDTQYF. CDR3 bases: TGTGCCAGCAGCCCTCGGCTACTAGCGGGAGCCGGGACAGATACGCAGTATTTT.

Regarding this clone: In the same sample, other DNA sequences code for this CDR3. V is TRBV2 and J is TRBJ2-1; no firm D call. This CDR3 comprises 15 residues. CDR1 and CDR2 (germline): SNHLY, FYNNEI. V lost 0 bases, J lost 0 bases, and 6 bases lay in between. The CDR3 sequence is CASSEAGSSYNEQFF. As DNA, the CDR3 is TGTGCCAGCAGTGAAGCGGGAAGCTCCTACAATGAGCAGTTCTTC. The variable domain in full, with the rest retrieved from reference TRBV2 and TRBJ2-1, is EPEVTQTPSHQVTQMGQEVILRCVPISNHLYFYWYRQILGQKVEFLVSFYNNEISEKSEIFDDQFSVERPDGSNFTLKIRSTKLEDSAMYFCASSEAGSSYNEQFFGPGTRLTVL.

The chain uses TRBV4-1 and TRBJ2-4; D gene ambiguous. This CDR3 region has 16 residues. The V gene lost 1 base and the J gene lost 1 base, with 11 bases spanning the gap. The germline V gene encodes CDR1 MGHRA and CDR2 YSYEKL. The CDR3 sequence: CASSQVSTVAKNIQYF. The CDR3 bases are TGCGCCAGCAGCCAAGTATCCACAGTTGCCAAAAACATTCAGTACTTC.

The chain combines TRBV5-1 with TRBJ2-7, with D perhaps assigned TRBD1 or TRBD2 (5 bases each). The V end was cut by 4 bases, the J end by 5 bases, with 19 bases between. This CDR3 is 15 amino acids long. Germline lookup yields CDR1 SGHRS and CDR2 YFSETQ. CDR3 nucleotides: TGCGCCAGCAGCCTCCGAGAGGGTTGGGGCGACGAGCAGTACTTC. This sequence encodes CASSLREGWGDEQYF.

This clone was seen a handful of times. The V gene is TRBV5-6, the J gene TRBJ1-6; TRBD1 might be the D (6 bases). V was shortened by 4 bases and J by 8 bases, with 13 bases between the two germline ends. The CDR3 is made up of 14 amino acids. Germline-derived CDR1 and CDR2 are SGHDT and YYEEEE. For the CDR3, the DNA is TGTGCCAGCAGCCTCGGGGGCGCGGATTCACCCCTCCACTTT. Its protein product is CASSLGGADSPLHF.

Only one count was recorded for this clone. The chain recombines TRBV5-1 with TRBJ2-6; 8 bases fit TRBD1. The CDR3 length is 17 residues. Germline CDR1 and CDR2: SGHRS and YFSETQ. V shed 4 bases and J 1 base; nucleotides not matched to a gene: 7. The CDR3, as DNA: TGCGCCAGCAGCGACCCGGACAGGGCATCTGGGGCCAACGTCCTGACTTTC. It yields the protein CASSDPDRASGANVLTF.

This clone was counted a few times. This chain uses TRBV4-1 with TRBJ2-7; D is unresolved. The CDR3 consists of 13 residues. Germline CDR1 and CDR2: MGHRA and YSYEKL. With 4 bases removed from V and 3 bases from J, the gap between germline ends came to 10 bases. In nucleotides, the CDR3 is TGCGCCAGCAGCCGCGGCGAACGCTACGAGCAGTACTTC. Its protein is CASSRGERYEQYF.

J is TRBJ2-1 and V is TRBV5-4; 8 bases align to TRBD2. V shed 9 bases and J 8 bases; nucleotides not matched to a gene: 10. This CDR3 region has 13 residues. Germline values: CDR1 SGHNT, CDR2 YYREEE (reference sequence). CDR3 in DNA: TGTGCCACCACGAGCGGGAGCCGGGATGAGCAGTTCTTC. Translating it yields CATTSGSRDEQFF.

Here the CDR3 reads CASTLRSGELFF. The CDR3 coding sequence is TGTGCCAGCACTCTCCGGAGCGGGGAGCTGTTTTTT. This sequence joins TRBV25-1 and TRBJ2-2; D is ambiguous. The CDR3 is 12 amino acids. Germline V gene data show CDR1 as MGHDK and CDR2 as SYGVNS. Trimming took 7 bases from V and 7 from J, leaving 10 bases between them.

This clone was observed a handful of times. This chain joins TRBV7-2 and TRBJ1-5; 10 nucleotides match TRBD1. CDR1 SGHTA and CDR2 FQGNSA come from the germline V gene. V dropped 5 bases and J dropped 8; count of bases not matched to a gene: 9. The CDR3 extends over 15 amino acids. This CDR3 is CASSLRDRGFEPQHF. CDR3 in DNA: TGTGCCAGCAGCCTCCGGGACAGGGGATTTGAGCCCCAGCATTTT.

The V gene is TRBV28, the J gene TRBJ1-4; D is perhaps TRBD1 (5 bases). The CDR3 consists of 15 residues. Germline assignment: CDR1 MDHEN and CDR2 SYDVKM. Trimming pared 5 bases from V and 0 bases from J, leaving 10 bases between. CDR3 protein: CASSGTSSTNEKLFF. CDR3 nucleotides: TGTGCCAGCAGTGGGACCTCCTCAACTAATGAAAAACTGTTTTTT. The full variable domain, in which reference TRBV28 and TRBJ1-4 provide the parts outside the CDR3, is DVKVTQSSRYLVKRTGEKVFLECVQDMDHENMFWYRQDPGLGLRLIYFSYDVKMKEKGDIPEGYSVSREKKERFSLILESASTNQTSMYLCASSGTSSTNEKLFFGSGTQLSVL.

This sequence joins TRBV5-1 and TRBJ1-3; 7 bases fit TRBD1. The V gene's germline CDR1 is SGHRS and CDR2 YFSETQ. Unmatched junction bases numbered 5, after V lost 4 bases and J lost 4 bases. This CDR3 has 14 residues. The CDR3 is CASSAGGMGNTIYF. The CDR3 coding sequence is TGCGCCAGCAGCGCAGGGGGGATGGGAAACACCATATATTTT.

The chain joins TRBV5-1 to TRBJ2-6; D gene ambiguous. Trimming took 2 bases from V and 3 from J, leaving 9 bases between them. The germline CDR1 and CDR2 sequences are SGHRS and YFSETQ. CDR3 length: 15 residues. Here the CDR3 reads CASSFEAVGANVLTF. Written as DNA, the CDR3 is TGCGCCAGCAGCTTCGAAGCAGTTGGGGCCAACGTCCTGACTTTC.

This clone showed up just a few times. This rearrangement joins TRBV5-4 to TRBJ1-1; no clear D. The germline V and J ends were trimmed by 1 base and 4 bases, with 8 bases remaining between them. Germline values: CDR1 SGHNT, CDR2 YYREEE (reference sequence). The CDR3 sequence is 13 residues long. This CDR3 is CASSLSGITEAFF. The CDR3 nucleotides read TGTGCCAGCAGCTTGAGTGGGATCACTGAAGCTTTCTTT. Combining the CDR3 with reference TRBV5-4 and TRBJ1-1 gives the whole variable domain ETGVTQSPTHLIKTRGQQVTLRCSSQSGHNTVSWYQQALGQGPQFIFQYYREEENGRGNFPPRFSGLQFPNYSSELNVNALELDDSALYLCASSLSGITEAFFGQGTRLTVV.

The chain links TRBV11-2 to TRBJ1-2; no reliable D call. Germline V gives CDR1 SGHAT, CDR2 FQNNGV. The CDR3 loop spans 16 amino acids. V lost 2 bases and J 4 bases, leaving 17 bases between the germline ends. CDR3 protein: CASSLSRAINTYGYTF. CDR3 DNA sequence: TGTGCCAGCAGCTTATCTCGGGCAATAAATACCTATGGCTACACCTTC. The full variable domain, its missing parts supplied by reference TRBV11-2 and TRBJ1-2, is EAGVAQSPRYKIIEKRQSVAFWCNPISGHATLYWYQQILGQGPKLLIQFQNNGVVDDSQLPKDRFSAERLKGVDSTLKIQPAKLEDSAVYLCASSLSRAINTYGYTFGSGTRLTVV.

The V gene is TRBV2, the J gene TRBJ2-1; 7 bases are shared with TRBD1. In germline, CDR1 is SNHLY, CDR2 FYNNEI. There are 15 residues in the CDR3. Germline trimming cut 6 bases from V and 5 bases from J; bases unmatched to any gene: 10. The chain's CDR3 is CASSPPGQRDNEQFF. Written as DNA, the CDR3 is TGTGCCAGCAGCCCTCCGGGACAGAGAGACAATGAGCAGTTCTTC.

This clone was picked up a small number of times. A junction end diverges from the germline sequence, so it may reflect a read error. CDR3 residues: CASTLSQGSGNTIYF. DNA for the CDR3: TGTGCCAGCACCTTATCCCAGGGATCTGGAAACACCATATATTTT. The rearrangement links TRBV7-2 to TRBJ1-3, with a weak D call TRBD1 (5 bases). Germline CDR1 is SGHTA and CDR2 is FQGNSA. CDR3 length: 15 residues.

The sample holds many counts of this clone. The chain is built from TRBV7-8 and TRBJ1-5; D gene unclear. The CDR3 contains 14 residues. V shed 6 bases and J shed 2 bases, with 11 bases lying between them. Germline CDR1 reads SGHVS; CDR2 reads FQNEAQ. This CDR3 reads CASSRSEGNQPQHF. DNA for the CDR3: TGTGCCAGCAGTCGTTCTGAGGGCAATCAGCCCCAGCATTTT.

This chain uses TRBV7-3 with TRBJ2-5; D is perhaps TRBD1 or TRBD2 (5 bases each). CDR1 is SGHTA, CDR2 FQGTGA, per germline. Trimming removed 3 bases from V and 7 bases from J, with 21 bases in between. CDR3 size: 16 residues. CDR3 sequence: CASSFVRGVGVATQYF. Here the CDR3 DNA reads TGTGCCAGCAGCTTTGTTCGAGGGGTTGGTGTAGCGACCCAGTACTTC.

This clone was found a few times. The chain couples TRBV28 to TRBJ1-2; TRBD1 matches 8 bases. Germline V gene lookup returns CDR1 MDHEN and CDR2 SYDVKM. The V gene end was trimmed by 3 bases and the J gene end by 8 bases; junction bases not matched to a gene: 5. The length of the CDR3 is 13 residues. The CDR3 DNA sequence: TGTGCCAGCAGTTTGTCCAGGGGGCAAGGCTACACCTTC. It is translated as CASSLSRGQGYTF.

This clone was seen just once. The chain couples TRBV7-6 to TRBJ2-5, with a weak D call TRBD1 (5 bases). Germline CDR1 is SGHVS and CDR2 is FNYEAQ. This CDR3 contains 16 residues. With 1 base removed from V and 5 bases from J, the gap between germline ends came to 17 bases. CDR3 region: CASSLEGWSGQETQYF. The CDR3 nucleotides are TGTGCCAGCAGCTTAGAAGGATGGTCAGGGCAGGAGACCCAGTACTTC.